What follows is one T cell receptor (beta chain) and its context. Its target antigen remains unknown. No clone much larger than this one lies a single base away; base qualities are absent. This sample was included in a study of control samples from healthy donors and cancer patients (dated by TCRdb to 2018 to 2020). The germline V gene yields SGHAT for CDR1 and FQNNGV for CDR2. The junction carries 14 bases between V and J, which are trimmed by 0 bases and 5 bases respectively. The cysteine opens and the phenylalanine closes a CDR3 of 16 amino acids. Just CDR3 DNA is preserved here, 48 bases in frame from base 1. Libraries came from the immunoSEQ multiplex PCR assay. TCRdb obtained this table from immuneACCESS and retained in-frame rearrangements with V and J assigned. These tables miss some clones; where compared with another copy, unresolved V genes account for less than half of the shortfall, and the remainder is unexplained. The sample table records about 130,000 clones; approximately 89% of these occur just once. The ten largest clones take up roughly 8.7% of the sample.

The material sequenced was blood. The TCR comes from a man between 18 and 35 years old in good health. The sequence joins TRBV11-2 to TRBJ2-1, with the D segment identity uncertain. The DNA sequence is given as TGTGCCAGCAGCTTAGAGGGCCGCCGAAGAAACAATGAGCAGTTCTTC. It encodes CASSLEGRRRNNEQFF. The entire variable domain, with the stretches around the CDR3 drawn from the reference TRBV11-2 and TRBJ2-1 proteins, is EAGVAQSPRYKIIEKRQSVAFWCNPISGHATLYWYQQILGQGPKLLIQFQNNGVVDDSQLPKDRFSAERLKGVDSTLKIQPAKLEDSAVYLCASSLEGRRRNNEQFFGPGTRLTVL.